A single sample gave rise to the 25 T cell receptor beta chains below, sequenced in a study of response to subunit inactivated influenza vaccine. Each CDR3 protein gets one entry after TCRdb re-called the RT-PCR reads with MiXCR. This sample has about 500,000 distinct CDR3 sequences; approximately 15% occur once, and the top ten carry 3% to 3.5%. Source: CD4+ T cells sorted from PBMCs, taken around 25 months after vaccination. All receptors derive from a man in his fifties or sixties who received an inactivated influenza vaccine.

The chain joins TRBV4-3 to TRBJ1-2; the D is unclear. From germline, CDR1 is LGHNA and CDR2 YSLEER. The CDR3 is 15 residues long. Trimming shortened V by 0 bases and J by 0 bases, and 8 bases separated the two germline ends. CDR3 sequence: CASSQDNRANYGYTF. DNA for the CDR3: TGCGCCAGCAGCCAAGATAACAGAGCTAACTATGGCTACACCTTC.

The V gene is TRBV12-3 or TRBV12-4, the J gene TRBJ2-7; D possibly matches TRBD1 or TRBD2 (5 bases each). Trimming pared 0 bases from V and 6 bases from J, leaving 15 bases between. CDR3 length equals 15 residues. CDR3 in amino acids: CASSLANCEGCEQYF. In nucleotides, the CDR3 is TGTGCCAGCAGTTTAGCGAACTGTGAGGGGTGCGAGCAGTACTTC.

This clonotype was seen only a few times. V is TRBV6-1 and J is TRBJ1-1; TRBD1 aligns across 9 bases. CDR1 and CDR2 from the germline V gene are MNHNS and SASEGT. J lost 1 base, V lost 6 bases, and 6 bases had no gene match. This CDR3 has 15 residues. DNA of the CDR3: TGTGCCAGCAGACGCACGGGACAGGGGAACACTGAAGCTTTCTTT. Protein product: CASRRTGQGNTEAFF.

This clonotype was observed at least ten times. This rearrangement joins TRBV20-1 to TRBJ2-4, with D perhaps TRBD2 (7 bases). The CDR3 covers 17 residues. The germline CDR1 and CDR2 sequences are DFQATT and SNEGSKA (reference sequence). Between the trimmed V and J ends, which lost 6 bases and 1 base, there was a span of 22 bases. The CDR3 coding sequence is TGCAGTGCAAGGGGGACTCTCCGGGAGGCGGCCAAAAACATTCAGTACTTC. It yields the protein CSARGTLREAAKNIQYF.

The V and J genes are TRBV11-2 and TRBJ2-1, with a possible D match to TRBD1 (6 bases). V was clipped by 1 base and J by 7 bases, with 14 bases between them. This CDR3 comprises 15 residues. Per the germline V gene, CDR1 is SGHAT and CDR2 is FQNNGV. The CDR3 DNA reads as TGTGCCAGCAGCTTAGTTCGAGACAGGTGGAATGAGCAGTTCTTC. It specifies CASSLVRDRWNEQFF.

V is TRBV28 and J is TRBJ1-1; D is perhaps TRBD1 (5 bases). With 4 bases removed from V and 4 bases from J, the gap between germline ends came to 19 bases. There are 16 residues in the CDR3. CDR1 and CDR2 from the germline V gene are MDHEN and SYDVKM. CDR3 residues: CASSSRDSGTFTEAFF. The DNA of the CDR3 is TGTGCCAGCAGTTCCCGGGACTCCGGAACTTTCACTGAAGCTTTCTTT. The whole variable domain, filled in from reference TRBV28 and TRBJ1-1, reads DVKVTQSSRYLVKRTGEKVFLECVQDMDHENMFWYRQDPGLGLRLIYFSYDVKMKEKGDIPEGYSVSREKKERFSLILESASTNQTSMYLCASSSRDSGTFTEAFFGQGTRLTVV.

The chain links TRBV9 to TRBJ2-7; maybe TRBD2 (5 bases). Deletions cut 0 bases from V and 7 bases from J, with 14 bases between. The CDR3 is 14 amino acids. Germline-derived CDR1 and CDR2 are SGDLS and YYNGEE. In DNA form, the CDR3 reads TGTGCCAGCAGCGTAGTCTCGGGAAAGGATGAGCAGTACTTC. Translated, it gives CASSVVSGKDEQYF.

This clonotype was observed a handful of times. This chain uses TRBV3-1 with TRBJ1-1; the match to TRBD1 covers 7 bases. V lost 3 bases, J lost 7 bases, and 5 bases stayed unmatched. Germline lookup yields CDR1 LGHDT and CDR2 YNNKEL (reference sequence). There are 13 residues in the CDR3. In DNA form, the CDR3 reads TGTGCCAGCAGCCAGGGGGACAGACTTGAAGCTTTCTTT. Amino acids: CASSQGDRLEAFF.

The V gene is TRBV6-2 or TRBV6-3, the J gene TRBJ2-1; D remains unclear. This CDR3 comprises 14 residues. CDR1 is MNHEY and CDR2 is SVGEGT in the germline V gene. V lost 6 bases and J 3 bases, leaving 12 bases between the germline ends. The CDR3 loop reads CASRSNQHYNEQFF. DNA of the CDR3: TGTGCCAGCAGATCCAACCAACACTACAATGAGCAGTTCTTC.

The V and J genes are TRBV6-1 and TRBJ2-3, with D possibly being TRBD1 (6 bases). The CDR3 extends over 13 amino acids. Trimming left V 6 bases short and J 4 bases short, with 11 bases between. Germline V gene lookup returns CDR1 MNHNS and CDR2 SASEGT. CDR3 in DNA: TGTGCCAGCAGAGGACAGACATCAGATACGCAGTATTTT. Translation: CASRGQTSDTQYF.

The gene calls are TRBV7-9 and TRBJ2-7; D unclear. Trimming took 1 base from V and 0 from J, leaving 10 bases between them. Germline assignment: CDR1 SEHNR and CDR2 FQNEAQ (reference sequence). The CDR3 is 15 amino acids. The CDR3 DNA follows: TGTGCCAGCAGCTTAGAGGGTATGAGCTCCTACGAGCAGTACTTC. Its translation is CASSLEGMSSYEQYF.

This clonotype was seen many times. This chain links TRBV7-8 with TRBJ2-1; tentative D call: TRBD2 (5 bases). This CDR3 is built from 16 residues. Trimming shortened V by 0 bases and J by 1 base, and 10 bases separated the two germline ends. The germline gives CDR1 SGHVS, CDR2 FQNEAQ. In DNA, the CDR3 is TGTGCCAGCAGCTTAGCGCCGAGCGGATCCTACAATGAGCAGTTCTTC. This gives the protein CASSLAPSGSYNEQFF.

The rearrangement links TRBV12-3 or TRBV12-4 to TRBJ2-7; 9 bases are shared with TRBD1. Germline trimming cut 5 bases from V and 3 bases from J; bases unmatched to any gene: 5. The CDR3 totals 14 residues. The CDR3 loop is CASSDSGQGYEQYF. The CDR3 DNA is TGTGCCAGCAGTGACTCGGGACAGGGCTACGAGCAGTACTTC.

The V call is TRBV10-3, the J call TRBJ2-1; 11 bases fit TRBD2. J lost 4 bases, V lost 5 bases, and 4 bases had no gene match. Germline loops: CDR1 ENHRY, CDR2 SYGVKD. The CDR3 has 15 amino acids. The CDR3 DNA reads TGTGCCATCAGTCCGGGACTAGCGGTTTACAATGAGCAGTTCTTC. Amino acids: CAISPGLAVYNEQFF.

This clonotype was recorded many times. The V call is TRBV7-9, the J call TRBJ1-2, with TRBD1 as a possible D gene (5 bases). Germline CDR1 SEHNR, CDR2 FQNEAQ (reference sequence). V gave up 6 bases and J gave up 2 bases, with 13 bases separating them. The CDR3 contains 14 residues. Here the CDR3 reads CASSVRGRNYGYTF. The CDR3 bases are TGTGCCAGCAGTGTAAGGGGCAGGAACTATGGCTACACCTTC.

The V gene is TRBV20-1, the J gene TRBJ2-1; TRBD2 matches 10 bases. The CDR3 is 17 residues long. Germline CDR1 reads DFQATT; CDR2 reads SNEGSKA (reference sequence). Losses at the gene ends were 5 bases for V and 2 bases for J; bases not matched to a gene: 12. This chain's CDR3 is CSAGGGSGRLTYNEQFF. In DNA, the CDR3 is TGCAGTGCTGGGGGGGGTAGCGGGAGGTTAACCTACAATGAGCAGTTCTTC.

In nucleotides, the CDR3 is TGCGCCAGCCGGGCGTGGGACGGCGAAAATCAGCCCCAGCATTTT. Its protein product is CASRAWDGENQPQHF. The rearrangement uses TRBV5-1 and TRBJ1-5; D might be TRBD1 (5 bases). Germline values: CDR1 SGHRS, CDR2 YFSETQ. The CDR3 has 15 residues. Trimming stripped 7 bases from V and 4 bases from J, with 18 bases between.

This clonotype turned up a few times. V is TRBV28 and J is TRBJ2-2; D not resolved. CDR1 is MDHEN and CDR2 is SYDVKM in the germline V gene. Trimming stripped 5 bases from V and 6 bases from J, with 16 bases between. This CDR3 is 15 amino acids long. CDR3 protein: CASSLLSSRSGELFF. CDR3 coding DNA: TGTGCCAGCAGTCTATTATCCAGTCGGTCCGGGGAGCTGTTTTTT.

V usage is TRBV28 and J usage is TRBJ1-2; 9 bases line up with TRBD1. The CDR3 loop spans 16 amino acids. Germline values: CDR1 MDHEN, CDR2 SYDVKM. J lost 7 bases, V lost 5 bases, and 14 bases had no gene match. CDR3 sequence reads: CASSTNPGTGFFGYTF. The CDR3 coding sequence is TGTGCCAGCAGTACCAACCCCGGGACAGGGTTTTTTGGCTACACCTTC.

This chain links TRBV19 with TRBJ2-2; a weak D match, TRBD2 (5 bases). With 1 base removed from V and 5 bases from J, the gap between germline ends came to 8 bases. The CDR3 contains 14 residues. The germline V gene has CDR1 LNHDA and CDR2 SQIVND (reference sequence). CDR3 in amino acids: CASSIAGKTGELFF. CDR3 bases: TGTGCCAGTAGTATAGCCGGGAAGACCGGGGAGCTGTTTTTT.

This clonotype was picked up a small number of times. The chain couples TRBV11-3 to TRBJ2-2, with TRBD1 identical over 7 bases. This CDR3 is built from 14 residues. V shed 3 bases and J 8 bases; nucleotides not matched to a gene: 6. Germline CDR1 SGHNT, CDR2 YENEEA. CDR3 DNA sequence: TGTGCCAGCAGCTTCTCACAGGGGCTAGGGGAGCTGTTTTTT. Residues: CASSFSQGLGELFF.

In this sample, this clonotype turned up a few times. The V and J genes are TRBV4-1 and TRBJ2-7; 8 bases agree with TRBD2. Germline V gene lookup returns CDR1 MGHRA and CDR2 YSYEKL. The J segment lost 3 bases and the V segment lost 0 bases, leaving 4 bases of the junction unmatched. The CDR3 is 15 residues long. This chain's CDR3 is CASSQDRAGGYEQYF. The CDR3 nucleotides read TGCGCCAGCAGCCAAGATCGTGCGGGGGGCTACGAGCAGTACTTC.

This chain uses TRBV6-2 or TRBV6-3 with TRBJ2-3; 8 nucleotides match TRBD1. CDR1 and CDR2 (germline): MNHEY, SVGEGT. Unmatched junction bases numbered 3, after V lost 4 bases and J lost 3 bases. The CDR3 consists of 14 residues. The CDR3 sequence: CASSSGGLTDTQYF. CDR3 nucleotides: TGTGCCAGCAGTTCAGGGGGCTTGACAGATACGCAGTATTTT.

The genes are TRBV24-1 and TRBJ2-6, with D tentatively TRBD2 (6 bases). The germline V gene encodes CDR1 KGHDR and CDR2 SFDVKD. Trimming cost V 3 bases and J 0 bases, with 8 bases left between them. The CDR3 spans 16 residues. The CDR3 here is CATSDADYSGANVLTF. The CDR3 DNA reads as TGTGCCACCAGTGATGCGGACTACTCTGGGGCCAACGTCCTGACTTTC.

The chain carries TRBV3-1 and TRBJ2-7; a weak D match, TRBD2 (6 bases). Germline V gene sequence: CDR1 LGHDT, CDR2 YNNKEL (reference sequence). Trimming cost V 2 bases and J 4 bases, with 15 bases left between them. This CDR3 is 15 amino acids long. CDR3 loop: CASSQKGLQLYEQYF. In DNA, the CDR3 is TGTGCCAGCAGCCAAAAGGGACTCCAGTTGTACGAGCAGTACTTC.